This T cell receptor (beta chain) was obtained from a study of blood T cell repertoires in COVID-19. The V end lost 8 bases, the J end lost 2 bases, and 10 bases lay between the germline ends. The CDR3 length is 12 residues. Germline CDR1 is SEHNR and CDR2 is FQNEAQ (reference sequence). Method: immunoSEQ multiplex PCR; TCRdb's copy keeps in-frame clones and lacks some. The sample lists 200,000 or so clones; about 88% were seen once. The TCR comes from a man in his 70s with acute or convalescent COVID-19. Sequenced: peripheral blood. The rearrangement joins TRBV7-9 to TRBJ2-7; tentative D call: TRBD1 (6 bases). CDR3 residues: CASGRDTYEQYF. For the CDR3, the DNA is TGTGCCAGCGGTCGGGACACCTACGAGCAGTACTTC.